This note documents a single T cell receptor beta chain sequence. Trimming at V came to 4 bases and at J to 5 bases, leaving 15 bases not matched to a gene. Germline V gene data show CDR1 as MGHRA and CDR2 as YSYEKL. The CDR3 has 18 amino acids. This entry is derived from a study of blood T cell repertoires in COVID-19. Recruits, aged about 18 to 95 years, lived in roughly 22 US areas. Original handling: Reference gene primer amplification yielded estimated nucleated cell counts. Generated by immunoSEQ multiplex PCR, the TCRdb table keeps only in-frame clones and is missing some. V, J and clone size are those of that table, while D and trimming were read from the DNA. The sample comprises under 200,000 clones, 86% of which are singletons, and about 5.6% rests with the top ten.

This sequence was found in a man aged 40-50 years with acute COVID-19. Sequences were obtained from PBMCs or T cells enriched from blood (not recorded which). This chain joins TRBV4-1 and TRBJ2-3; 10 bases map to TRBD2. The CDR3 sequence: CASSPPGPLSGRGDTQYF. The DNA for the CDR3 is TGCGCCAGCAGCCCGCCTGGGCCTCTCAGCGGGAGGGGAGATACGCAGTATTTT.